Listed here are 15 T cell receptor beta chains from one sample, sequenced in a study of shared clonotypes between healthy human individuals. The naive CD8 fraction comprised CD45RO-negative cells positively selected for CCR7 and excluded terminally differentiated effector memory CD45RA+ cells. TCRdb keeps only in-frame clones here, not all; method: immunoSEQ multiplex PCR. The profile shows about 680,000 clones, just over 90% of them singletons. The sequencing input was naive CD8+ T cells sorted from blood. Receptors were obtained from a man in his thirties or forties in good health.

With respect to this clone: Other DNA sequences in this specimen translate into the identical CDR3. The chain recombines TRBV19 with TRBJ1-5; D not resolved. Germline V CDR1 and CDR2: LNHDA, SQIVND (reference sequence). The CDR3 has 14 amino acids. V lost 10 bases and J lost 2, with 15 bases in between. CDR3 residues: CATRLTEGNQPQHF. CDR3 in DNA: TGTGCCACCAGGTTAACGGAGGGCAATCAGCCCCAGCATTTT.

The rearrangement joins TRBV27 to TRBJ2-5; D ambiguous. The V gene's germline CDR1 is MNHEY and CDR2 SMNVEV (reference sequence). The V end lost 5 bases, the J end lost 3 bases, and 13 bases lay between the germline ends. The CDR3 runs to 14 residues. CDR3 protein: CASSMLGFEETQYF. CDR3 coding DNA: TGTGCCAGCAGTATGTTGGGCTTTGAAGAGACCCAGTACTTC.

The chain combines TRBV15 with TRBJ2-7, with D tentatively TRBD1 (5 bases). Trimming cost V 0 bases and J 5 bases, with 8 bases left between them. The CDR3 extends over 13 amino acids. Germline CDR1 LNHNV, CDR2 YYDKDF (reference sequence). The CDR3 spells CATSREGANEQYF. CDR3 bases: TGTGCCACCAGCAGAGAAGGGGCTAACGAGCAGTACTTC.

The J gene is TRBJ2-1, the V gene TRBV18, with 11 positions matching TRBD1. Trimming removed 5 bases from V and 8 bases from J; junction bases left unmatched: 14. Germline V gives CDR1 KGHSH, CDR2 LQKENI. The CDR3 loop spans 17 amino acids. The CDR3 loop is CASSWGQGEKHSDEQFF. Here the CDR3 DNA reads TGTGCCAGCTCATGGGGACAGGGGGAAAAACATAGCGATGAGCAGTTCTTC.

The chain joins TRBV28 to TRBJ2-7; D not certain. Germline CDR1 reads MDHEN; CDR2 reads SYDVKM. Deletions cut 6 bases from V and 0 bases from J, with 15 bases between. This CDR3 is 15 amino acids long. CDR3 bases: TGTGCCAGCAGCCTAGGGTTACAGAACTCCTACGAGCAGTACTTC. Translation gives CASSLGLQNSYEQYF.

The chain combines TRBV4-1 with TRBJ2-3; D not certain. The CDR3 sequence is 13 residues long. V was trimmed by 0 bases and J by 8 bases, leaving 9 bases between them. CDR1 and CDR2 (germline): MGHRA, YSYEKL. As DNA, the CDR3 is TGCGCCAGCAGCCAAGAAGAGAGTGGTACGCAGTATTTT. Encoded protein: CASSQEESGTQYF.

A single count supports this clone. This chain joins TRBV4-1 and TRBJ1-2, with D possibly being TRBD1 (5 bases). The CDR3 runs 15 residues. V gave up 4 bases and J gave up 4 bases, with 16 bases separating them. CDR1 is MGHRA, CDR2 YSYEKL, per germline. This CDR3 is CASSPQPGKGYGYTF. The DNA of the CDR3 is TGCGCCAGCAGCCCCCAACCAGGGAAGGGCTATGGCTACACCTTC.

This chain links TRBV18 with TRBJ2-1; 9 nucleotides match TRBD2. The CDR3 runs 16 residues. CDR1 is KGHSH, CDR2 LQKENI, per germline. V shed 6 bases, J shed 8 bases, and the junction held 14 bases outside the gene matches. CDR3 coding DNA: TGTGCCAGCTCTCAAAATCCTAGCGGGAAGGGCGATGAGCAGTTCTTC. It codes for CASSQNPSGKGDEQFF.

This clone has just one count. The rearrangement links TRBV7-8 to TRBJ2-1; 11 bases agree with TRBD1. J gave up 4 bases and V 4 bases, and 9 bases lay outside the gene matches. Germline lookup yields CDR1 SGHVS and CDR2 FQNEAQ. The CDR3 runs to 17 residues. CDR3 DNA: TGTGCCAGCAGCTCTCCCCGTGGACAGGGGGCTTACAATGAGCAGTTCTTC. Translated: CASSSPRGQGAYNEQFF.

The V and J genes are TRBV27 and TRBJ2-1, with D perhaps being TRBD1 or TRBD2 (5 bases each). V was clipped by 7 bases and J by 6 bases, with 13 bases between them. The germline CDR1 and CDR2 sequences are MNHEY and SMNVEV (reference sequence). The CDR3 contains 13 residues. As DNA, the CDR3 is TGTGCCAGCAACCGGGGTGGGGGCAATGAGCAGTTCTTC. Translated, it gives CASNRGGGNEQFF.

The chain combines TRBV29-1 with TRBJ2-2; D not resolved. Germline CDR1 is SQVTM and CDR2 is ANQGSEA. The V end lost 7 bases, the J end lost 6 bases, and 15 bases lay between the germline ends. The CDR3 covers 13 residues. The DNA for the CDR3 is TGCAGCGCCAAACAAACAGAGTCCGGGGAGCTGTTTTTT. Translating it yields CSAKQTESGELFF.

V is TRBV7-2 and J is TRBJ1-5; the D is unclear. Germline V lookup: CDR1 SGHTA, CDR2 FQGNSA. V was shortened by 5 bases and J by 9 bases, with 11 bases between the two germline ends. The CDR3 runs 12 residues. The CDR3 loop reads CASSPPSGPQHF. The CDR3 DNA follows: TGTGCCAGCAGCCCTCCCAGCGGGCCCCAGCATTTT.

The CDR3 here is CASSQEQGTSGVLADTQYF. The CDR3 nucleotides read TGTGCCAGCAGCCAAGAGCAAGGGACTAGCGGGGTGCTCGCAGATACGCAGTATTTT. The J gene is TRBJ2-3, the V gene TRBV7-8; 13 nucleotides line up with TRBD2. The germline gives CDR1 SGHVS, CDR2 FQNEAQ. CDR3 length equals 19 residues. With 5 bases clipped from V and 4 bases from J, the junction kept 15 bases outside the gene matches.

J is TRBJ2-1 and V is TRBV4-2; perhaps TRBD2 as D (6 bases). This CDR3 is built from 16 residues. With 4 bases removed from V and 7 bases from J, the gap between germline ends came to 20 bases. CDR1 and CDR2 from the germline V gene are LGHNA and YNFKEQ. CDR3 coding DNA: TGTGCCAGCAGCCCCATGTCGGGGGTGGAAGGGAATGAGCAGTTCTTC. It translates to CASSPMSGVEGNEQFF.

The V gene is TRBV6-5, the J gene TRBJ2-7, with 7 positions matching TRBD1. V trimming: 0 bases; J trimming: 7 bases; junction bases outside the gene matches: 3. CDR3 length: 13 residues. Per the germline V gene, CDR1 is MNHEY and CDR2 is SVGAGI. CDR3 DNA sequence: TGTGCCAGCAGTTACTCGACAGGGTTGGAGCAGTACTTC. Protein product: CASSYSTGLEQYF.